This TCR beta chain was sequenced during a study of STAT5B mutations in CD4+ large granular lymphocyte leukemia. Study-wide results and limits: Higher CD4+ than CD8+ T-LGLL clonality might reflect small sample size.

Sequencing was at survey level. Assay: immunoSEQ multiplex PCR; the TCRdb copy retains only in-frame clones and omits some. The sample yields roughly 32,000 clones, about 71% seen once. In its sample, this clone was seen once. Its antigen remains unknown. Sequenced sample: CD4+ T cells from blood buffy coats. This receptor was obtained from a human donor in good health.

The CDR3, as DNA: TGTGCTAGTGGTCCGCGGGCCGGGGGTACCGGGGAGCTGTTTTTT. Encoded protein: CASGPRAGGTGELFF. This chain uses TRBV12-5 with TRBJ2-2, with D perhaps TRBD2 (6 bases). V lost 5 bases to trimming and J lost 5 bases, with 15 bases between them. The germline V gene encodes CDR1 LGHNT and CDR2 FRNRAP. The length of the CDR3 is 15 residues.